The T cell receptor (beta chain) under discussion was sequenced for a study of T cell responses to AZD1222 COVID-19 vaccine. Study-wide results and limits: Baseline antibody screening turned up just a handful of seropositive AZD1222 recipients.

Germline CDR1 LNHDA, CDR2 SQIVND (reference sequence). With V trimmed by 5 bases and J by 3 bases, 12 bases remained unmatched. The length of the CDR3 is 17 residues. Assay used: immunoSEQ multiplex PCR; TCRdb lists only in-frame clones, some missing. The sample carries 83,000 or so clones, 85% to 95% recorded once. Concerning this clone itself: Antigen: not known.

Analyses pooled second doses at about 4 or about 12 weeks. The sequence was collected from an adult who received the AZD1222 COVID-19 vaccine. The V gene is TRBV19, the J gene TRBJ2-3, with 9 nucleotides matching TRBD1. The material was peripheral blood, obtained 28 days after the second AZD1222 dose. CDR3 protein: CASSPLKQGASTDTQYF. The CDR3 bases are TGTGCCAGTAGTCCCCTCAAACAGGGGGCTAGTACAGATACGCAGTATTTT.